The 20 T cell receptor beta chains below come from one sample, sequenced in a study of neoadjuvant nivolumab and ipilimumab in lung cancer (TCRdb year 2020). The meaning of the sample's time point label: at surgical resection after neoadjuvant nivolumab +/- ipilimumab. The method behind the library was the immunoSEQ multiplex PCR assay. This is the immuneACCESS table as TCRdb keeps it, with only in-frame sequences that have V and J called. A part of the clones is gone; compared with another copy, unresolved V genes explain less than half, and the rest is unexplained. The table for this sample lists about 7,300 clones; approximately 89% of them were counted only once. Approximately 6.2% of the sample is held by the ten biggest clonotypes. This material consisted of tumor tissue, taken after neoadjuvant nivolumab, alone or with ipilimumab, at or shortly before surgery. The receptors stem from an adult with non-small cell lung cancer.

The chain uses TRBV5-1 and TRBJ2-5; D uncertain. Germline loops: CDR1 SGHRS, CDR2 YFSETQ. Deletions cut 4 bases from V and 1 base from J, with 8 bases between. This CDR3 has 13 amino acids. The CDR3 reads CASSPQIQETQYF. Written as DNA, the CDR3 is TGCGCCAGCAGCCCACAGATCCAAGAGACCCAGTACTTC.

The chain has TRBV5-6 and TRBJ2-3; D not resolved. The CDR3 runs 13 residues. V lost 4 bases, J lost 4 bases, and 10 bases lay in between. In germline, CDR1 is SGHDT, CDR2 YYEEEE. CDR3 protein: CASSRRHADTQYF. The CDR3 nucleotides read TGTGCCAGCAGCCGCCGCCATGCAGATACGCAGTATTTT.

The chain employs TRBV6-1 and TRBJ2-7, with a tentative D call TRBD1 (6 bases). Germline CDR1 reads MNHNS; CDR2 reads SASEGT. V gave up 7 bases and J gave up 4 bases, with 20 bases separating them. This CDR3 is built from 15 residues. As DNA, the CDR3 is TGTGCCAGCACCACCAAGGTGGGGGCGCGGTACGAGCAGTACTTC. Translating gives CASTTKVGARYEQYF.

The chain joins TRBV7-2 to TRBJ2-7; D is unresolved. Germline V gene lookup returns CDR1 SGHTA and CDR2 FQGNSA. Trimming cost V 5 bases and J 1 base, with 15 bases left between them. The CDR3 spans 15 residues. CDR3 coding DNA: TGTGCCAGCAGCGCCTTCGTGGGGTATTCCTACGAGCAGTACTTC. Protein: CASSAFVGYSYEQYF.

The genes are TRBV5-1 and TRBJ1-5, with D possibly TRBD1 on 6 matching bases. The CDR3 totals 16 residues. Trimming removed 4 bases at V and 2 bases at J, with 16 bases between. In germline, CDR1 is SGHRS, CDR2 YFSETQ. For the CDR3, the DNA is TGCGCCAGCAGCCCGGGGGCCCTGGCGGGCAATCAGCCCCAGCATTTT. Encoded protein: CASSPGALAGNQPQHF. Based on the CDR3 plus reference TRBV5-1 and TRBJ1-5, the full variable domain is KAGVTQTPRYLIKTRGQQVTLSCSPISGHRSVSWYQQTPGQGLQFLFEYFSETQRNKGNFPGRFSGRQFSNSRSEMNVSTLELGDSALYLCASSPGALAGNQPQHFGDGTRLSIL.

The rearrangement uses TRBV11-2 and TRBJ2-7; TRBD2 aligns across 8 bases. The germline V gene encodes CDR1 SGHAT and CDR2 FQNNGV. The V segment lost 3 bases and the J segment 3 bases; nucleotides outside the gene matches: 4. This CDR3 comprises 14 residues. The CDR3 DNA is TGTGCCAGCAGCTTTGGCGGGGGGAACTACGAGCAGTACTTC. Translating gives CASSFGGGNYEQYF.

The table lists this clone with a count of one. The rearrangement uses TRBV11-3 and TRBJ2-1, with 8 bases identical to TRBD1. This CDR3 region has 15 residues. Germline CDR1 and CDR2: SGHNT and YENEEA. V was clipped by 3 bases and J by 6 bases; unmatched bases: 7. The CDR3 DNA reads TGTGCCAGCAGCTTTCAGGGGGCGAATTCCAATGAGCAGTTCTTC. Translated: CASSFQGANSNEQFF.

As DNA, the CDR3 is TGCGCCAGCAGCCGAACACTGGAGGGGTTCAGTGGCTACACCTTC. Translating gives CASSRTLEGFSGYTF. The chain recombines TRBV4-1 with TRBJ1-2; a weak D match, TRBD1 (5 bases). Germline V gene sequence: CDR1 MGHRA, CDR2 YSYEKL. This CDR3 is 15 amino acids long. V was cut by 4 bases and J by 7 bases, with 19 bases left in between.

As concerns this clone: One junction end disagrees with the germline gene, perhaps due to a read error. The chain links TRBV29-1 to TRBJ1-2; no firm D call. Germline values: CDR1 SQVTM, CDR2 ANQGSEA. This CDR3 contains 12 residues. CDR3 amino acids: CSVDRPDYAYTF. The CDR3 DNA sequence: TGCAGCGTTGACCGACCTGATTATGCCTACACCTTC. Looking up the rest from reference TRBV29-1 and TRBJ1-2 gives the full variable domain: SAVISQKPSRDICQRGTSLTIQCQVDSQVTMMFWYRQQPGQSLTLIATANQGSEATYESGFVIDKFPISRPNLTFSTLTVSNMSPEDSSIYLCSVDRPDYAYTFGSGTRLTVV.

The CDR3 loop is CSAIKADGYTF. The CDR3 region has the DNA TGCAGTGCTATAAAGGCCGATGGCTACACCTTC. V gene TRBV20-1 combines with J gene TRBJ1-2; no clear D. Germline values: CDR1 DFQATT, CDR2 SNEGSKA (reference sequence). The CDR3 consists of 11 residues. Trimming removed 4 bases at V and 6 bases at J, with 9 bases between.

This clone has only a few counts. V usage is TRBV19 and J usage is TRBJ1-2, with D unclear. Germline V gene sequence: CDR1 LNHDA, CDR2 SQIVND (reference sequence). Trimming pared 5 bases from V and 3 bases from J, leaving 13 bases between. The CDR3 runs 14 residues. CDR3 residues: CASSSPTGDYGYTF. The CDR3 DNA follows: TGTGCCAGTAGTTCCCCGACCGGTGACTATGGCTACACCTTC.

The chain recombines TRBV5-5 with TRBJ2-5, with D unresolved. Germline CDR1 is SGHKS and CDR2 is YYEKEE (reference sequence). CDR3 size: 15 residues. V lost 2 bases, J lost 0 bases, and 11 bases lay in between. CDR3 nucleotides: TGTGCCAGCAGCTTTGCTCTCAGGAACCAAGAGACCCAGTACTTC. Translation: CASSFALRNQETQYF.

The J gene is TRBJ1-2, the V gene TRBV7-2, with 7 bases that match TRBD1. The ends lost 3 bases at V and 6 bases at J; junction bases unmatched: 4. The germline gives CDR1 SGHTA, CDR2 FQGNSA. The CDR3 runs 13 residues. The CDR3 sequence is CASSFSRGDGYTF. The CDR3 DNA is TGTGCCAGCAGCTTTAGCAGGGGGGATGGCTACACCTTC. Complete variable domain (other parts from reference TRBV7-2 and TRBJ1-2): GAGVSQSPSNKVTEKGKDVELRCDPISGHTALYWYRQSLGQGLEFLIYFQGNSAPDKSGLPSDRFSAERTGGSVSTLTIQRTQQEDSAVYLCASSFSRGDGYTFGSGTRLTVV.

The chain recombines TRBV9 with TRBJ2-1, with TRBD1 identical over 7 bases. Germline-derived CDR1 and CDR2 are SGDLS and YYNGEE. The length of the CDR3 is 17 residues. The V and J ends lost 3 bases and 6 bases, in that order; junction bases with no gene match: 15. CDR3 amino acids: CASSGQNVGQALNEQFF. For the CDR3, the DNA is TGTGCCAGCAGCGGCCAAAACGTTGGACAGGCGCTCAATGAGCAGTTCTTC.

The chain joins TRBV30 to TRBJ1-1; D possibly corresponds to TRBD1 (5 bases). The V and J ends lost 4 bases and 8 bases respectively, with 11 bases between them. From germline, CDR1 is GTSNPN and CDR2 SVGIG (reference sequence). The CDR3 extends over 11 amino acids. The CDR3 DNA sequence: TGTGCCTGGATGAGACAGTGGGAAGCTTTCTTT. It codes for CAWMRQWEAFF. Using reference TRBV30 and TRBJ1-1 for the parts outside the CDR3, the full variable domain is SQTIHQWPATLVQPVGSPLSLECTVEGTSNPNLYWYRQAAGRGLQLLFYSVGIGQISSEVPQNLSASRPQDRQFILSSKKLLLSDSGFYLCAWMRQWEAFFGQGTRLTVV.

The V gene is TRBV7-9, the J gene TRBJ1-2; D gene uncertain. Germline V CDR1 and CDR2: SEHNR, FQNEAQ (reference sequence). The CDR3 is 12 residues long. The ends were cut back, 7 bases at V and 8 bases at J, with 14 bases in the middle. CDR3 nucleotides: TGTGCCAGCACGCTCCAGGAAAACGGCTACACCTTC. As protein: CASTLQENGYTF.

The CDR3 loop reads CASSYVGGTEAFF. The DNA of the CDR3 is TGTGCCAGCAGTTACGTCGGGGGGACAGAAGCTTTCTTT. The rearrangement links TRBV6-5 to TRBJ1-1; a weak D match, TRBD1 (6 bases). Trimming took 2 bases from V and 8 from J, leaving 12 bases between them. The CDR3 loop spans 13 amino acids. The V gene's germline CDR1 is MNHEY and CDR2 SVGAGI.

The chain joins TRBV5-4 to TRBJ2-6; D unresolved. Germline assignment: CDR1 SGHNT and CDR2 YYREEE (reference sequence). V was shortened by 0 bases and J by 4 bases, with 2 bases between the two germline ends. The CDR3 has 13 amino acids. CDR3 bases: TGTGCCAGCAGCTTGGCCGGGGCCAACGTCCTGACTTTC. The encoded protein is CASSLAGANVLTF.

The chain recombines TRBV7-2 with TRBJ1-1; no clear D gene. With 3 bases removed from V and 2 bases from J, the gap between germline ends came to 10 bases. Germline V gene data show CDR1 as SGHTA and CDR2 as FQGNSA. This CDR3 is 14 amino acids long. CDR3 loop: CASSLIGANTEAFF. CDR3 DNA sequence: TGTGCCAGCAGCTTGATAGGTGCCAACACTGAAGCTTTCTTT.

The DNA for the CDR3 is TGCAGCGTTCAAAGGACAGGATCTCTCGAGCAGTACTTC. Encoded protein: CSVQRTGSLEQYF. The chain links TRBV29-1 to TRBJ2-7; TRBD1 matches 7 bases. Germline-derived CDR1 and CDR2 are SQVTM and ANQGSEA. The CDR3 runs to 13 residues. J was trimmed by 6 bases and V by 5 bases; bases with no gene match: 10.